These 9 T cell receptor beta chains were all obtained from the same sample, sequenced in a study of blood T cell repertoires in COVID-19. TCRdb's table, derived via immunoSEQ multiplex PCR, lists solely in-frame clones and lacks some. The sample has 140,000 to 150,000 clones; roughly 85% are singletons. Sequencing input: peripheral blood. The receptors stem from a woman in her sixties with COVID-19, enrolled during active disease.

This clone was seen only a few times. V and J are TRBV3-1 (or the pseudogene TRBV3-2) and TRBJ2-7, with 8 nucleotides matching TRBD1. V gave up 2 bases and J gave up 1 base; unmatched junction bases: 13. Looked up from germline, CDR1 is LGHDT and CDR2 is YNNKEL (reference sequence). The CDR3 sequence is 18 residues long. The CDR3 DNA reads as TGTGCCAGCAGCCAACTATCATCCGGGACAGGAGGATCCTACGAGCAGTACTTC. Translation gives CASSQLSSGTGGSYEQYF.

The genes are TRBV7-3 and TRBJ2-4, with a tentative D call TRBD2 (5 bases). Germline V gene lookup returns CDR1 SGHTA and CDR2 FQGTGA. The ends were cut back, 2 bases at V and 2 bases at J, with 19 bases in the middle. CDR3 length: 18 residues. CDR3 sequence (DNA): TGTGCCAGCAGCTTAGGTTTAGGAGGACTGGGGACCAAAAACATTCAGTACTTC. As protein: CASSLGLGGLGTKNIQYF.

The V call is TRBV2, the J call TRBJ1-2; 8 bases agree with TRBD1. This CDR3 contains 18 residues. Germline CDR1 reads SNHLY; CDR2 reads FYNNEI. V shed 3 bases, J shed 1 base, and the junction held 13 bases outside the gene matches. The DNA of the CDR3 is TGTGCCAGCAGTGACATTGGGACAGGAAGACGGGTTAACTATGGCTACACCTTC. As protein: CASSDIGTGRRVNYGYTF.

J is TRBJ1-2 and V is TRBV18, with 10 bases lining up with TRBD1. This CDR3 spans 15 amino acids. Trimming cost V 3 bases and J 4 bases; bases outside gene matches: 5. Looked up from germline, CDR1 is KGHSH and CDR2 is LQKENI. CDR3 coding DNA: TGTGCCAGCTCACCGTTGACAGGGGGCTTCTATGGCTACACCTTC. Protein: CASSPLTGGFYGYTF.

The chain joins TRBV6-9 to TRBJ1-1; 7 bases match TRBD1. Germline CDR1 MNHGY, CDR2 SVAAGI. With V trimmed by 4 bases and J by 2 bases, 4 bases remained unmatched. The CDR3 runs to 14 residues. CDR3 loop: CASSFRTGNTEAFF. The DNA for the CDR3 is TGTGCCAGCAGTTTTAGGACAGGAAACACTGAAGCTTTCTTT.

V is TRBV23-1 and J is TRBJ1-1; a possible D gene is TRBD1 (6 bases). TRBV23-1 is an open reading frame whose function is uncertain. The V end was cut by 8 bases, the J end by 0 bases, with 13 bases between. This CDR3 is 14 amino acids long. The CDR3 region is CASAPGALNTEAFF. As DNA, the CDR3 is TGCGCCAGCGCTCCAGGGGCCCTGAACACTGAAGCTTTCTTT.

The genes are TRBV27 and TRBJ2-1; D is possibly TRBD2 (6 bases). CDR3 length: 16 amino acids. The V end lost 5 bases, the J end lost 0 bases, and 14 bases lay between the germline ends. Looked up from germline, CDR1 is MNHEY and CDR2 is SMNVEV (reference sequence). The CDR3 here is CASSHSGAASYNEQFF. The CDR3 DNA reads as TGTGCCAGCAGTCATAGCGGAGCGGCCTCCTACAATGAGCAGTTCTTC.

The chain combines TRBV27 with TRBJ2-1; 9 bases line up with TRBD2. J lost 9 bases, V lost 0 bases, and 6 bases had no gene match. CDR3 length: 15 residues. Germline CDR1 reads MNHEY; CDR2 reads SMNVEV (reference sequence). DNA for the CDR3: TGTGCCAGCAGTTTATCCGGCGGGGGGGCATTTGAGCAGTTCTTC. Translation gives CASSLSGGGAFEQFF.

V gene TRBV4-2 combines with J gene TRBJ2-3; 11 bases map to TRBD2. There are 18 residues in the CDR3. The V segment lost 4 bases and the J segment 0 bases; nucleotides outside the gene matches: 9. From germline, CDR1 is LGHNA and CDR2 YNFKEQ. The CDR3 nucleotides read TGTGCCAGCAGCCTGGGACTAGCGGAGCGATATAGCACAGATACGCAGTATTTT. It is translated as CASSLGLAERYSTDTQYF.